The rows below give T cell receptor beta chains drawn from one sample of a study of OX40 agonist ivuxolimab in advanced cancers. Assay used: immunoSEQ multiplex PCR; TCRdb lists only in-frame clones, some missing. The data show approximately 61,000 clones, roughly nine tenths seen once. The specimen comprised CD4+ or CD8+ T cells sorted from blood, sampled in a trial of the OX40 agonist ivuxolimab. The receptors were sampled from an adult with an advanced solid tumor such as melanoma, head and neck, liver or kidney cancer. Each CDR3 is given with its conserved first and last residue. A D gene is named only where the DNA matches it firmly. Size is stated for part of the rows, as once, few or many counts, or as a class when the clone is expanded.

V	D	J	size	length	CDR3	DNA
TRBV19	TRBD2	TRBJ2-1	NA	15	CASTGSGGPYNEQFF	TGTGCCAGTACCGGTAGCGGGGGCCCTTACAATGAGCAGTTCTTC
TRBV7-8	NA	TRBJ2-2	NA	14	CASSLVYRAGELFF	TGTGCCAGCAGCTTAGTCTACAGGGCCGGGGAGCTGTTTTTT
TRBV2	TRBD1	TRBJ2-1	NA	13	CASTREGQVAQFF	TGTGCCAGCACCCGAGAGGGACAGGTTGCTCAGTTCTTC
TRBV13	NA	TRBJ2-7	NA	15	CASSFRGGSSYEQYF	TGTGCCAGCAGCTTCAGAGGCGGATCGTCCTACGAGCAGTACTTC
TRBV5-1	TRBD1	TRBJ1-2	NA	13	CASSAGQNYGYTF	TGCGCCAGCAGCGCGGGACAGAACTATGGCTACACCTTC
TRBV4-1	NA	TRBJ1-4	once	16	CASSPPSGGLDEKLFF	TGCGCCAGCAGCCCCCCTTCCGGGGGTTTGGATGAAAAACTGTTTTTT
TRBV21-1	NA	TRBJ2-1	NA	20	CASTRPDFRIDDNDYNEQFF	TGTGCCAGCACCCGACCGGACTTCCGAATAGATGATAACGATTACAATGAGCAGTTCTTC
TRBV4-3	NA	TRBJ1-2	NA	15	CASSQDKGPNYGYTF	TGCGCCAGCAGCCAAGATAAGGGCCCTAACTATGGCTACACCTTC
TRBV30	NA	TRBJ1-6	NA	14	CAWTVRSLDSPLHF	TGTGCCTGGACTGTGCGGTCCCTGGATTCACCCCTCCACTTT
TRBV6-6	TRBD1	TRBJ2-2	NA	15	CASRMTGENTGELFF	TGTGCCAGCAGGATGACAGGGGAGAACACCGGGGAGCTGTTTTTT
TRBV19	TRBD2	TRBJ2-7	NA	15	CASSSQTSGVYEQYF	TGTGCCAGTAGTTCGCAGACTAGCGGAGTGTACGAGCAGTACTTC
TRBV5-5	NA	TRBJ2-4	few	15	CASSLVAGPENIQYF	TGTGCCAGCAGCTTGGTCGCAGGGCCTGAAAACATTCAGTACTTC
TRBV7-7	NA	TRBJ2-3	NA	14	CASSLKAGTDTQYF	TGTGCTAGCAGCCTCAAAGCGGGTACAGATACGCAGTATTTT
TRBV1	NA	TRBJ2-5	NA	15	CTSSPTRGQVETQYF	TGCACCAGCAGCCCTACCAGGGGGCAGGTGGAGACCCAGTACTTC
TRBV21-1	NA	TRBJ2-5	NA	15	CASSKEGQGGETQYF	TGTGCCAGCAGCAAAGAAGGACAGGGCGGAGAGACCCAGTACTTC
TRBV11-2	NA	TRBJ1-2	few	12	CASSLNTYGYTF	TGTGCCAGCAGCTTAAACACCTATGGCTACACCTTC
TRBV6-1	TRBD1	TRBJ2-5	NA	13	CASRERGRETQYF	TGTGCCAGCAGAGAAAGGGGGCGAGAGACCCAGTACTTC
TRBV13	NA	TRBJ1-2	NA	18	CASSPPPTVAGYDYGYTF	TGTGCCAGCAGCCCCCCGCCGACCGTAGCAGGGTATGACTATGGCTACACCTTC
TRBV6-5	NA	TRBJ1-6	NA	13	CASSSQADSPLHF	TGTGCCAGCAGTTCCCAAGCCGATTCACCCCTCCACTTT
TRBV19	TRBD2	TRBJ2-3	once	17	CASSRTLLAGGPDTQYF	TGTGCCAGTAGTAGAACCCTACTAGCGGGGGGGCCAGATACGCAGTATTTT
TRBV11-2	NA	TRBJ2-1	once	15	CASSLGLLGHNEQFF	TGTGCCAGCAGCTTAGGTTTACTGGGTCACAATGAGCAGTTCTTC
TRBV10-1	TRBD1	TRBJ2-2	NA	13	CASRAGGTGELFF	TGCGCCAGCAGGGCAGGGGGCACCGGGGAGCTGTTTTTT
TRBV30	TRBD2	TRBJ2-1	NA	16	CAWSARLAGFYNEQFF	TGTGCCTGGAGTGCCCGACTAGCGGGGTTCTACAATGAGCAGTTCTTC
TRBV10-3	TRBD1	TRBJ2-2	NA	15	CAISPGQGDTGELFF	TGTGCCATCAGTCCGGGACAGGGGGACACCGGGGAGCTGTTTTTT
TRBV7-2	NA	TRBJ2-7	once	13	CASSSEVTREQYF	TGTGCCAGCAGCTCGGAGGTGACCCGGGAGCAGTACTTC
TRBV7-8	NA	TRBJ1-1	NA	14	CASSPIIGNTEAFF	TGTGCCAGCAGCCCCATCATCGGTAACACTGAAGCTTTCTTT
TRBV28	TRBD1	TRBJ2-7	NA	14	CASSLGQGFYEQYF	TGTGCCAGCAGTTTAGGACAGGGCTTCTACGAGCAGTACTTC